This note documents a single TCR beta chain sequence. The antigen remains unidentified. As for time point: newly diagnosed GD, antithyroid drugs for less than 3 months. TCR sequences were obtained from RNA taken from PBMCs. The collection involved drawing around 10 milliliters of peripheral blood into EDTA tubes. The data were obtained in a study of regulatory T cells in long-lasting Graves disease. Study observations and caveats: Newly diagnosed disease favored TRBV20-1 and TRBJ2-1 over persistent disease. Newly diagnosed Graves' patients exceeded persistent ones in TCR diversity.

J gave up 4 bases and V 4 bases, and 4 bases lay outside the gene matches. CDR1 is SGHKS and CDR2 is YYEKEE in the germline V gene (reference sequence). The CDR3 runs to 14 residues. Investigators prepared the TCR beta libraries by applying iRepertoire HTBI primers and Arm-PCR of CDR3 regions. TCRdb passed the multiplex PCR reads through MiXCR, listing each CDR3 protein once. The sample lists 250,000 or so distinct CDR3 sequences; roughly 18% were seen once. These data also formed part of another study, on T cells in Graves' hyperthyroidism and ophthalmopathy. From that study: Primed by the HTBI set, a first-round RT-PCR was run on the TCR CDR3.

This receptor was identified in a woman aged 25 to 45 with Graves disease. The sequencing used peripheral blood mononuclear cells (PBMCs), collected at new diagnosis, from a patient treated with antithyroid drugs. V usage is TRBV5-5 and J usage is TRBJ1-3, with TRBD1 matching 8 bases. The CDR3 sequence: CASSTTGAGNTIYF. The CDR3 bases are TGTGCCAGCAGCACGACAGGGGCGGGAAACACCATATATTTT. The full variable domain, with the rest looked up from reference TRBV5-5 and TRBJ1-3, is DAGVTQSPTHLIKTRGQQVTLRCSPISGHKSVSWYQQVLGQGPQFIFQYYEKEERGRGNFPDRFSARQFPNYSSELNVNALLLGDSALYLCASSTTGAGNTIYFGEGSWLTVV.